The 21 T cell receptor beta chains reported below all come from one sample, sequenced in a study of CD4 and CD8 cells across lung adenocarcinoma regions. Each CDR3 protein gets one entry after TCRdb re-called the PCR reads with MiXCR. The data hold tens of thousands of distinct CDR3 sequences, with about half observed a single time. The sequenced sample consisted of CD8+ T cells from the center of a lung tumor. These receptors were taken from a female donor with lung adenocarcinoma. The CD4 and CD8 labels of this study may be unreliable.

The V gene is TRBV6-1, the J gene TRBJ2-3, with unresolved D. This CDR3 spans 15 amino acids. CDR1 and CDR2 from the germline V gene are MNHNS and SASEGT. Trimming removed 1 base at V and 0 bases at J, with 8 bases between. For the CDR3, the DNA is TGTGCCAGCAGTGAAGACGGAACTAGCACAGATACGCAGTATTTT. It yields the protein CASSEDGTSTDTQYF.

The genes are TRBV6-4 and TRBJ2-1, with D hard to call. The V end lost 3 bases, the J end lost 9 bases, and 15 bases lay between the germline ends. From germline, CDR1 is MRHNA and CDR2 SNTAGT. This CDR3 spans 14 amino acids. In DNA, the CDR3 is TGTGCCAGCAGTGAGGATTCCGAGGCGCGTGAGCAGTTCTTC. Amino acid sequence: CASSEDSEAREQFF.

This clonotype showed up just once. At one end, the junction sequence differs from germline, possibly due to a read error. In DNA form, the CDR3 reads TGTGCCAGCAGTGGAGCGGTCTGGGGCGGGAGGGAAACAGAGACGCAGTACTTC. Amino acid sequence: CASSGAVWGGRETETQYF. This chain links TRBV6-1 with TRBJ2-5; 9 bases agree with TRBD2. The CDR3 contains 18 residues. Germline V CDR1 and CDR2: MNHNS, SASEGT.

The rearrangement links TRBV6-1 to TRBJ2-1; 11 bases fit TRBD1. The V and J ends lost 3 bases and 9 bases, in that order; junction bases with no gene match: 10. The CDR3 spans 16 residues. Germline assignment: CDR1 MNHNS and CDR2 SASEGT. CDR3 loop: CASSEGPGQGGSEQFF. The CDR3 DNA sequence: TGTGCCAGCAGTGAGGGCCCGGGACAGGGGGGAAGTGAGCAGTTCTTC.

This clonotype was picked up many times. The V call is TRBV14, the J call TRBJ2-6, with D possibly being TRBD1 or TRBD2 (6 bases each). Trimming removed 4 bases at V and 0 bases at J, with 16 bases between. The CDR3 contains 18 residues. The V gene's germline CDR1 is SGHDN and CDR2 FVKESK. CDR3 region: CASSPLPGASSGANVLTF. In DNA, the CDR3 is TGTGCCAGCAGCCCCCTCCCGGGGGCGAGCTCTGGGGCCAACGTCCTGACTTTC.

The sample holds a few counts of this clonotype. The CDR3 does not end in the conserved phenylalanine or tryptophan, so this is likely a read error. Because the CDR3's place on the DNA is in doubt, the DNA is left out and the CDR3 is given as listed by TCRdb. The J gene is TRBJ2-1, the V gene TRBV7-7; no check of the table's D call, TRBD2, against the DNA was made. Germline lookup yields CDR1 SSHAT and CDR2 FNYEAQ (reference sequence). Termini included, the CDR3 measures 11 amino acids. CDR3 sequence: CASSLGLAGAT.

In its sample, this clonotype was seen many times. This CDR3 is CASRRELSTDTQYF. In nucleotides, the CDR3 is TGTGCCAGCCGTCGAGAGTTAAGCACAGATACGCAGTATTTT. The V gene is TRBV12-3 or TRBV12-4, the J gene TRBJ2-3; D gene ambiguous. V lost 8 bases and J 0 bases, leaving 12 bases between the germline ends. The CDR3 runs to 14 residues.

Notes on this clonotype: One end of the junction is discordant with germline, which a read error may explain. The J gene is TRBJ2-4, the V gene TRBV27, with D perhaps matching TRBD1 or TRBD2 (5 bases each). Germline V lookup: CDR1 MNHEY, CDR2 SMNVEV (reference sequence). The CDR3 totals 15 residues. The CDR3 DNA is TGTGCCCGCGGGCCGGGGCTGGGAGCCAAAGACACGCAGTACTTT. It is translated as CARGPGLGAKDTQYF.

This chain uses TRBV6-5 with TRBJ2-3, with TRBD2 identical over 7 bases. TRBJ2-7 matches the DNA end more closely, so the J call is doubtful. CDR1 MNHEY and CDR2 SVGAGI come from the germline V gene. The length of the CDR3 is 18 residues. Here the CDR3 DNA reads TGTGCCAGCAGTTCGGCCCCCTCCTCCGCGGGAGCCGGCTACGAGCAGTACTTC. Its protein is CASSSAPSSAGAGYEQYF.

The V and J genes are TRBV6-1 and TRBJ1-5, with 7 bases aligning to TRBD1. Germline CDR1 MNHNS, CDR2 SASEGT. This CDR3 is 15 amino acids long. Germline trimming cut 2 bases from V and 7 bases from J; bases unmatched to any gene: 8. CDR3 in amino acids: CASSEFRGVVQPQHF. The CDR3 region has the DNA TGTGCCAGCAGTGAATTCAGGGGGGTAGTCCAGCCCCAGCATTTT.

This chain uses TRBV7-9 with TRBJ2-1; 7 bases fit TRBD2. Losses at the gene ends were 1 base for V and 7 bases for J; bases not matched to a gene: 4. CDR1 is SEHNR, CDR2 FQNEAQ, per germline (reference sequence). This CDR3 is built from 14 residues. CDR3 region: CASSLGGGINEQFF. CDR3 coding DNA: TGTGCCAGCAGCTTAGGGGGGGGGATAAATGAGCAGTTCTTC.

This clonotype was observed a handful of times. The chain has TRBV6-1 and TRBJ1-6; a weak D match, TRBD1 (5 bases). The CDR3 runs to 16 residues. V lost 2 bases and J 5 bases, leaving 13 bases between the germline ends. Germline CDR1 and CDR2: MNHNS and SASEGT. This chain's CDR3 is CASSELLGRNNSPLHF. The CDR3 DNA reads TGTGCCAGCAGTGAACTATTGGGACGGAATAATTCACCCCTCCACTTT.

This chain uses TRBV27 with TRBJ2-2, with D uncertain. The CDR3 spans 15 residues. V dropped 0 bases and J dropped 5 bases, with 10 bases sitting between them. Germline V CDR1 and CDR2: MNHEY, SMNVEV (reference sequence). CDR3 loop: CASSLSISQTGELFF. The CDR3 bases are TGTGCCAGCAGTTTATCGATAAGTCAGACCGGGGAGCTGTTTTTT.

The chain couples TRBV6-1 to TRBJ2-4; D may be TRBD1 (5 bases). Trimming took off 6 bases at V and 13 bases at J, with 22 bases between the two ends. CDR1 MNHNS and CDR2 SASEGT come from the germline V gene. This CDR3 contains 14 residues. DNA for the CDR3: TGTGCCAGCAGGTTGGACAAGGACCAAAACACCCAGTACTTC. Amino acid sequence: CASRLDKDQNTQYF.

By sample share, this clonotype is medium-sized (0.01 to 0.1%). The chain uses TRBV12-3 or TRBV12-4 and TRBJ2-1; D not resolved. V was trimmed by 9 bases and J by 0 bases, leaving 9 bases between them. The CDR3 runs 13 residues. CDR3 nucleotides: TGTGCCAGTCAACTGTCCTCCTACAATGAGCAGTTCTTC. Encoded protein: CASQLSSYNEQFF.

The V gene is TRBV12-3 or TRBV12-4, the J gene TRBJ2-4, with D unresolved. Deletions cut 2 bases from V and 9 bases from J, with 20 bases between. The CDR3 contains 16 residues. The CDR3 coding sequence is TGTGCCAGCAGTTTATCTCCTCTTCCCCAAGTAGGCATTCAGTACTTC. Its translation: CASSLSPLPQVGIQYF.

This clonotype was seen more than once but under ten times. The chain couples TRBV6-1 to TRBJ2-4; D call uncertain. Germline CDR1 is MNHNS and CDR2 is SASEGT. Trimming left V 5 bases short and J 1 base short, with 6 bases between. This CDR3 contains 13 residues. The CDR3 nucleotides are TGTGCCAGCAGTCTGAGGGCCAAAAACATTCAGTACTTC. Its protein product is CASSLRAKNIQYF.

The chain is built from TRBV27 and TRBJ2-7; D may match TRBD1 or TRBD2 (5 bases each). V was shortened by 6 bases and J by 6 bases, with 15 bases between the two germline ends. Germline assignment: CDR1 MNHEY and CDR2 SMNVEV (reference sequence). This CDR3 spans 13 amino acids. The CDR3 is CASSFPGGFEQYF. The DNA of the CDR3 is TGTGCCAGCAGCTTTCCTGGGGGTTTCGAGCAGTACTTC.

This clonotype was seen more than once but under ten times. The chain uses TRBV5-1 and TRBJ2-4, with 8 nucleotides matching TRBD2. Germline CDR1 is SGHRS and CDR2 is YFSETQ. There are 18 residues in the CDR3. The trim removed 1 base at V and 9 bases at J, leaving 18 bases unmatched. The CDR3 DNA reads TGCGCCAGCAGCTTGAATTCTCTGGCGGGAGGAGAACTTAGCATTCAGTACTTC. It specifies CASSLNSLAGGELSIQYF.

This clonotype was observed at least ten times. The CDR3 loop is CASSPGRLKNTGELFF. CDR3 nucleotide sequence: TGTGCCAGCAGTCCAGGGAGACTCAAGAACACCGGGGAGCTGTTTTTT. The chain carries TRBV27 and TRBJ2-2; TRBD1 or TRBD2 may be the D gene (5 bases each). The CDR3 contains 16 residues. CDR1 and CDR2 (germline): MNHEY, SMNVEV (reference sequence). The V end was cut by 5 bases, the J end by 1 base, with 14 bases between.

This clonotype was counted a single time. The genes are TRBV27 and TRBJ1-2, with 8 bases identical to TRBD1. CDR3 size: 13 residues. After removal of 3 bases from V and 6 bases from J, the junction contained 3 bases not matched to a gene. The germline gives CDR1 MNHEY, CDR2 SMNVEV (reference sequence). Written as DNA, the CDR3 is TGTGCCAGCAGTTTTACAGGGGGAAATGGCTACACCTTC. Translation gives CASSFTGGNGYTF.